The 32 T cell receptor beta chains below all came from one sample that was sequenced in a study of shared clonotypes between healthy human individuals. Only in-frame clones appear in the TCRdb table, and some are missing; sequencing was by immunoSEQ multiplex PCR. The table includes about 610,000 clones, 95% to 98% detected once. The sample comprised naive CD4+ T cells sorted from blood. Regarding subset: CD45RA+ positively selected. Source of these receptors: a woman aged 25 to 39 in good health.

This rearrangement joins TRBV28 to TRBJ2-7; D is undetermined. Looked up from germline, CDR1 is MDHEN and CDR2 is SYDVKM. Trimming took 6 bases from V and 3 from J, leaving 15 bases between them. CDR3 length: 14 residues. The CDR3 reads CASSLTGSFYEQYF. The CDR3 DNA reads TGTGCCAGCAGCCTTACCGGGTCCTTCTACGAGCAGTACTTC.

The CDR3 DNA reads TGTGCCAGCTCACGGTCCACTAGCACAGATACGCAGTATTTT. Its translation is CASSRSTSTDTQYF. V usage is TRBV18 and J usage is TRBJ2-3; D not certain. This CDR3 contains 14 residues. Trimming removed 4 bases at V and 0 bases at J, with 8 bases between. CDR1 and CDR2 from the germline V gene are KGHSH and LQKENI.

The V gene is TRBV5-1, the J gene TRBJ2-5; TRBD2 matches 9 bases. The V segment lost 1 base and the J segment 5 bases; nucleotides outside the gene matches: 12. This CDR3 is built from 17 residues. CDR1 SGHRS and CDR2 YFSETQ come from the germline V gene. The CDR3, as DNA: TGCGCCAGCAGCTTGACGGCTAGCGGGACAAGAAGGGAGACCCAGTACTTC. Protein product: CASSLTASGTRRETQYF.

The V call is TRBV10-3, the J call TRBJ2-7; D not resolved. Per germline, CDR1 ENHRY and CDR2 SYGVKD. V was trimmed by 3 bases and J by 2 bases, leaving 11 bases between them. This CDR3 has 14 residues. In DNA form, the CDR3 reads TGTGCCATCAGTGAATTCTCAGGTCCCTACGAGCAGTACTTC. Protein sequence: CAISEFSGPYEQYF.

The chain couples TRBV13 to TRBJ2-1, with 11 bases fitting TRBD2. Trimming removed 3 bases from V and 3 bases from J; junction bases left unmatched: 4. Germline loops: CDR1 PRHDT, CDR2 FYEKMQ (reference sequence). The CDR3 extends over 16 amino acids. CDR3 residues: CASSFRTSGLYNEQFF. CDR3 nucleotide sequence: TGTGCCAGCAGCTTCCGGACTAGCGGGCTCTACAATGAGCAGTTCTTC.

The chain combines TRBV27 with TRBJ2-1; 11 bases map to TRBD1. Trimming took 5 bases from V and 4 from J; bases not matched to a gene: 13. The CDR3 is made up of 18 amino acids. Germline V gene sequence: CDR1 MNHEY, CDR2 SMNVEV (reference sequence). The CDR3 reads CASSPGQGARASYNEQFF. The CDR3, as DNA: TGTGCCAGCAGTCCCGGACAGGGGGCGCGAGCGTCGTACAATGAGCAGTTCTTC.

The genes are TRBV30 and TRBJ1-5, with TRBD1 matching over 8 bases. The CDR3 sequence is 15 residues long. From germline, CDR1 is GTSNPN and CDR2 SVGIG (reference sequence). V shed 4 bases, J shed 3 bases, and the junction held 8 bases outside the gene matches. The CDR3 sequence is CAWNGQGLNNQPQHF. CDR3 nucleotides: TGTGCCTGGAATGGACAGGGTCTGAACAATCAGCCCCAGCATTTT.

This chain links TRBV18 with TRBJ1-2; 8 bases map to TRBD1. The CDR3 covers 15 residues. J gave up 4 bases and V 3 bases, and 7 bases lay outside the gene matches. The V gene's germline CDR1 is KGHSH and CDR2 LQKENI. The CDR3 coding sequence is TGTGCCAGCTCACCCTCGACAGGGGATCCCTATGGCTACACCTTC. It encodes CASSPSTGDPYGYTF.

The CDR3 is CAWSGHKQGATTNEKLFF. Here the CDR3 DNA reads TGTGCCTGGAGTGGACACAAACAGGGGGCGACAACTAATGAAAAACTGTTTTTT. V is TRBV30 and J is TRBJ1-4, with TRBD1 matching 9 bases. V lost 1 base, J lost 0 bases, and 9 bases stayed unmatched. Per the germline V gene, CDR1 is GTSNPN and CDR2 is SVGIG (reference sequence). CDR3 size: 18 residues.

This clone was seen once. The chain joins TRBV15 to TRBJ2-5; a possible D gene is TRBD2 (5 bases). Germline CDR1 and CDR2: LNHNV and YYDKDF (reference sequence). The CDR3 runs to 15 residues. Between the trimmed V and J ends, which lost 2 bases and 4 bases, there was a span of 14 bases. CDR3: CATSRSYDRGETQYF. The CDR3 region has the DNA TGTGCCACCAGCAGATCATACGACCGGGGAGAGACCCAGTACTTC. The complete variable domain, with remaining parts taken from reference TRBV15 and TRBJ2-5, reads DAMVIQNPRYQVTQFGKPVTLSCSQTLNHNVMYWYQQKSSQAPKLLFHYYDKDFNNEADTPDNFQSRRPNTSFCFLDIRSPGLGDTAMYLCATSRSYDRGETQYFGPGTRLLVL.

Written as DNA, the CDR3 is TGCGCCAGCAGCATTAAGCAGGGGGCGACCTACGAGCAGTACTTC. Protein product: CASSIKQGATYEQYF. The rearrangement uses TRBV5-1 and TRBJ2-7; the match to TRBD1 covers 8 bases. J gave up 2 bases and V 4 bases, and 8 bases lay outside the gene matches. The CDR3 runs to 15 residues. Germline V gene lookup returns CDR1 SGHRS and CDR2 YFSETQ.

This clone was seen a single time. The CDR3 coding sequence is TGTGCCAGTCTCCGGGACAGACAAGAGACCCAGTACTTC. This translates into CASLRDRQETQYF. The chain recombines TRBV2 with TRBJ2-5, with TRBD1 matching 7 bases. The V gene's germline CDR1 is SNHLY and CDR2 FYNNEI. Trimming cost V 9 bases and J 2 bases; bases outside gene matches: 6. This CDR3 is built from 13 residues.

The V and J genes are TRBV15 and TRBJ2-7; 10 nucleotides line up with TRBD2. After removal of 0 bases from V and 2 bases from J, the junction contained 1 base not matched to a gene. Germline V gives CDR1 LNHNV, CDR2 YYDKDF (reference sequence). The CDR3 is 15 amino acids. CDR3 coding DNA: TGTGCCACCAGCAGAGATACTAGCGGGACCTACGAGCAGTACTTC. Translated, it gives CATSRDTSGTYEQYF.

This chain connects TRBV11-1 to TRBJ2-3, with 7 bases lining up with TRBD2. The CDR3 is 16 residues long. Trimming cost V 0 bases and J 4 bases; bases outside gene matches: 7. From germline, CDR1 is SGHAT and CDR2 FQDESV (reference sequence). Written as DNA, the CDR3 is TGTGCCAGCAGCTTAGCCGCGGGAGAGGGGCCAGATACGCAGTATTTT. Residues: CASSLAAGEGPDTQYF.

This rearrangement joins TRBV11-2 to TRBJ1-3; the D is unclear. Germline-derived CDR1 and CDR2 are SGHAT and FQNNGV. The ends were cut back, 5 bases at V and 4 bases at J, with 12 bases in the middle. CDR3 length: 14 amino acids. The CDR3 reads CASSDHARGNTIYF. The CDR3 coding sequence is TGTGCCAGCAGCGACCACGCAAGGGGAAACACCATATATTTT.

The chain couples TRBV18 to TRBJ1-1; D is possibly TRBD1 (5 bases). Germline V gene data show CDR1 as KGHSH and CDR2 as LQKENI. With 2 bases removed from V and 1 base from J, the gap between germline ends came to 11 bases. This CDR3 spans 15 amino acids. The CDR3 nucleotides are TGTGCCAGCTCACCATCAGGGTTGGGGAACACTGAAGCTTTCTTT. It yields the protein CASSPSGLGNTEAFF.

V usage is TRBV4-2 and J usage is TRBJ2-3; 12 positions agree with TRBD2. CDR1 is LGHNA and CDR2 is YNFKEQ in the germline V gene. The CDR3 is made up of 14 amino acids. With V trimmed by 4 bases and J by 6 bases, 2 bases remained unmatched. The CDR3 DNA reads TGTGCCAGCAGCCCGACTAGCGGGAGTGATACGCAGTATTTT. Translation gives CASSPTSGSDTQYF.

Regarding this clone: Other DNA sequences in this specimen translate into the identical CDR3. The chain has TRBV5-1 and TRBJ2-6; D call uncertain. Per the germline V gene, CDR1 is SGHRS and CDR2 is YFSETQ. The germline V and J ends were trimmed by 0 bases and 4 bases, with 8 bases remaining between them. The CDR3 has 15 residues. CDR3 sequence: CASSLEGWGANVLTF. The CDR3 DNA sequence: TGCGCCAGCAGCTTGGAGGGTTGGGGGGCCAACGTCCTGACTTTC.

V is TRBV11-3 and J is TRBJ2-5, with 7 bases matching TRBD1. The CDR3 has 15 residues. With V trimmed by 5 bases and J by 2 bases, 8 bases remained unmatched. Germline V gives CDR1 SGHNT, CDR2 YENEEA. The CDR3 DNA reads TGTGCCAGCAGCCCTGGGACAGTCCAACAAGAGACCCAGTACTTC. It specifies CASSPGTVQQETQYF.

This clone showed up just once. The chain employs TRBV28 and TRBJ1-3; D is unclear. CDR1 is MDHEN and CDR2 is SYDVKM in the germline V gene. The CDR3 runs 14 residues. Trimming pared 3 bases from V and 0 bases from J, leaving 6 bases between. The CDR3 protein is CASSFWVSGNTIYF. In DNA form, the CDR3 reads TGTGCCAGCAGTTTTTGGGTCTCTGGAAACACCATATATTTT.

With regard to this clone: The sample contains more than one DNA sequence encoding this CDR3. V gene TRBV28 combines with J gene TRBJ1-3; no clear D gene. This CDR3 spans 12 amino acids. In germline, CDR1 is MDHEN, CDR2 SYDVKM. V was cut by 3 bases and J by 2 bases, with 2 bases left in between. The chain's CDR3 is CASSLAGNTIYF. CDR3 DNA sequence: TGTGCCAGCAGTTTGGCTGGAAACACCATATATTTT.

CDR3 DNA sequence: TGTGCCAGCAGCTTAAACAGCGGGAGTGTGTACGAGCAGTACTTC. This sequence encodes CASSLNSGSVYEQYF. J is TRBJ2-7 and V is TRBV11-2, with 8 positions matching TRBD2. The CDR3 length is 15 residues. The trim removed 2 bases at V and 4 bases at J, leaving 7 bases unmatched. Looked up from germline, CDR1 is SGHAT and CDR2 is FQNNGV.

This clone was counted a single time. The chain carries TRBV19 and TRBJ2-3; D possibly corresponds to TRBD1 (6 bases). Germline loops: CDR1 LNHDA, CDR2 SQIVND (reference sequence). V lost 4 bases to trimming and J lost 0 bases, with 17 bases between them. There are 17 residues in the CDR3. CDR3 region: CASSTYPQGSSTDTQYF. CDR3 sequence (DNA): TGTGCCAGTAGTACATACCCACAGGGCTCGAGCACAGATACGCAGTATTTT.

This chain joins TRBV5-1 and TRBJ2-1, with TRBD2 identical over 10 bases. Germline V CDR1 and CDR2: SGHRS, YFSETQ. There are 16 residues in the CDR3. With 4 bases clipped from V and 7 bases from J, the junction kept 11 bases outside the gene matches. CDR3 protein: CASSQTGTSDSNEQFF. The CDR3 nucleotides read TGCGCCAGCAGCCAAACCGGGACTAGCGATTCAAATGAGCAGTTCTTC. The full variable domain, completed using reference TRBV5-1 and TRBJ2-1, is KAGVTQTPRYLIKTRGQQVTLSCSPISGHRSVSWYQQTPGQGLQFLFEYFSETQRNKGNFPGRFSGRQFSNSRSEMNVSTLELGDSALYLCASSQTGTSDSNEQFFGPGTRLTVL.

CDR3 bases: TGTGCCAGCAGCAAAGTTTGGCGGGGCTCCTACAATGAGCAGTTCTTC. This sequence encodes CASSKVWRGSYNEQFF. The genes are TRBV7-6 and TRBJ2-1, with D possibly matching TRBD2 (6 bases). CDR3 length: 16 residues. Trimming shortened V by 5 bases and J by 0 bases, and 14 bases separated the two germline ends. Germline V gene lookup returns CDR1 SGHVS and CDR2 FNYEAQ.

The count of this clone is one. The chain uses TRBV7-9 and TRBJ1-1, with D tentatively TRBD1 (5 bases). The CDR3 is 13 residues long. V was trimmed by 7 bases and J by 9 bases, leaving 18 bases between them. Germline V gene lookup returns CDR1 SEHNR and CDR2 FQNEAQ (reference sequence). The CDR3 is CASTLNEEGKAFF. Written as DNA, the CDR3 is TGTGCCAGCACCCTTAATGAGGAGGGGAAAGCTTTCTTT.

The chain carries TRBV7-9 and TRBJ2-1, with 7 bases that match TRBD1. The CDR3 is 13 amino acids. The junction had 4 bases not matched to a gene; V was cut back by 5 bases and J by 6 bases. CDR1 and CDR2 (germline): SEHNR, FQNEAQ (reference sequence). The CDR3 region is CASSRDSPNEQFF. CDR3 bases: TGTGCCAGCAGCCGGGACAGCCCCAATGAGCAGTTCTTC. Together with reference TRBV7-9 and TRBJ2-1, the CDR3 gives the full variable domain: DTGVSQNPRHKITKRGQNVTFRCDPISEHNRLYWYRQTLGQGPEFLTYFQNEAQLEKSRLLSDRFSAERPKGSFSTLEIQRTEQGDSAMYLCASSRDSPNEQFFGPGTRLTVL.

The chain carries TRBV30 and TRBJ2-1; TRBD2 is a possible D gene (5 bases). Germline lookup yields CDR1 GTSNPN and CDR2 SVGIG (reference sequence). This CDR3 contains 13 residues. Trimming took off 2 bases at V and 9 bases at J, with 14 bases between the two ends. The CDR3 here is CAWSRVAMAEQFF. Here the CDR3 DNA reads TGTGCCTGGAGTCGAGTAGCGATGGCTGAGCAGTTCTTC. Together with reference TRBV30 and TRBJ2-1, the CDR3 gives the full variable domain: SQTIHQWPATLVQPVGSPLSLECTVEGTSNPNLYWYRQAAGRGLQLLFYSVGIGQISSEVPQNLSASRPQDRQFILSSKKLLLSDSGFYLCAWSRVAMAEQFFGPGTRLTVL.

This CDR3 is CASSAGQQETQYF. CDR3 sequence (DNA): TGTGCCAGCAGTGCTGGACAGCAAGAGACCCAGTACTTC. The chain joins TRBV6-1 to TRBJ2-5, with D possibly being TRBD1 (6 bases). Trimming stripped 4 bases from V and 2 bases from J, with 8 bases between. From germline, CDR1 is MNHNS and CDR2 SASEGT. CDR3 size: 13 residues.

The chain is built from TRBV11-2 and TRBJ2-5, with unresolved D. Germline values: CDR1 SGHAT, CDR2 FQNNGV. The CDR3 covers 12 residues. Between the trimmed V and J ends, which lost 0 bases and 6 bases, there was a span of 5 bases. In nucleotides, the CDR3 is TGTGCCAGCAGCTTAGATCGGCAGACCCAGTACTTC. Translation: CASSLDRQTQYF.

The chain employs TRBV5-6 and TRBJ1-1; 9 bases are shared with TRBD1. CDR1 and CDR2 (germline): SGHDT, YYEEEE. The CDR3 has 14 residues. V dropped 4 bases and J dropped 11; count of bases not matched to a gene: 12. The CDR3 protein is CASSGTGPKMRAFF. CDR3 DNA sequence: TGTGCCAGCAGCGGGACAGGGCCGAAAATGAGGGCTTTCTTT.

The CDR3, as DNA: TGTGCCAGCAGCACGGACAGTCGCGATCAGCCCCAGCATTTT. Encoded protein: CASSTDSRDQPQHF. The V call is TRBV6-6, the J call TRBJ1-5; the D gene is possibly TRBD1 (6 bases). The CDR3 is made up of 14 amino acids. Trimming took off 6 bases at V and 5 bases at J, with 14 bases between the two ends. CDR1 is MNHNY, CDR2 SVGAGI, per germline (reference sequence).